Following are 12 T cell receptor beta chains from one sample sequenced in a study of vaccination and CD4 T cells after COVID-19. The treatment is: 10-day PBMC culture with coronavirus spike peptide pools or control peptides (ViraFEST assay). Sequencing of the DNA from cultured CD4+ T cells was carried out with the Oncomine TCR Beta short-read assay. From the PCR reads, TCRdb called clonotypes with MiXCR, one entry per CDR3 protein. This sample has approximately 15,000 distinct CDR3 sequences, with about two fifths found just once. The antigens of these receptors remain unknown. Specimen: CD4+ T cells from blood, cultured in vitro, collected before SARS-CoV-2 vaccination. These TCRs come from a human donor who had recovered from COVID-19.

This clonotype was seen more than once but under ten times. The rearrangement links TRBV10-3 to TRBJ1-6, with no clear D. V lost 2 bases and J lost 2, with 7 bases in between. There are 15 residues in the CDR3. The germline V gene encodes CDR1 ENHRY and CDR2 SYGVKD. The CDR3 DNA reads TGTGCCATCAGTGAGGGAGGGCCCTATAATTCACCCCTCCACTTT. The encoded protein is CAISEGGPYNSPLHF.

This clonotype was observed a few times. The V and J genes are TRBV19 and TRBJ1-5; D possibly corresponds to TRBD1 (5 bases). The V and J ends lost 3 bases and 1 base respectively, with 10 bases between them. The CDR3 covers 15 residues. The V gene's germline CDR1 is LNHDA and CDR2 SQIVND (reference sequence). This CDR3 is CASSIRDGSNQPQHF. DNA for the CDR3: TGTGCCAGTAGTATCCGGGACGGGAGCAATCAGCCCCAGCATTTT.

The chain is built from TRBV6-1 and TRBJ2-6; D not certain. V lost 7 bases and J 2 bases, leaving 6 bases between the germline ends. This CDR3 region has 13 residues. Per germline, CDR1 MNHNS and CDR2 SASEGT. The CDR3 coding sequence is TGTGCCAGCATAGGTGCTGGGGCCAACGTCCTGACTTTC. Its translation is CASIGAGANVLTF.

The sample holds a few counts of this clonotype. The chain links TRBV7-8 to TRBJ1-5; D remains ambiguous. Germline values: CDR1 SGHVS, CDR2 FQNEAQ. The CDR3 runs 13 residues. Trimming took 1 base from V and 6 from J, leaving 7 bases between them. The CDR3 sequence: CASSLGGFQPQHF. The CDR3 coding sequence is TGTGCCAGCAGCTTAGGAGGCTTTCAGCCCCAGCATTTT.

The chain links TRBV10-3 to TRBJ2-1; D is ambiguous. V lost 6 bases and J lost 6, with 12 bases in between. CDR1 ENHRY and CDR2 SYGVKD come from the germline V gene. The CDR3 extends over 13 amino acids. CDR3 sequence (DNA): TGTGCCATCAGGGTACCTAGTACCAATGAGCAGTTCTTC. Amino acids: CAIRVPSTNEQFF.

The gene calls are TRBV19 and TRBJ1-2; TRBD1 agrees at 10 bases. Germline V lookup: CDR1 LNHDA, CDR2 SQIVND (reference sequence). V was pared by 4 bases and J by 4 bases, with 3 bases of the junction left unmatched. The CDR3 has 14 amino acids. The CDR3 spells CASSTGTGAYGYTF. CDR3 DNA: TGTGCCAGTAGTACCGGGACAGGGGCCTATGGCTACACCTTC.

V and J are TRBV7-9 and TRBJ2-7; D not certain. The V end was cut by 1 base, the J end by 3 bases, with 13 bases between. The CDR3 spans 15 residues. Germline V lookup: CDR1 SEHNR, CDR2 FQNEAQ (reference sequence). The CDR3 reads CASSLDSAQDYEQYF. DNA of the CDR3: TGTGCCAGCAGCTTAGATAGTGCGCAGGACTACGAGCAGTACTTC.

The chain has TRBV29-1 and TRBJ1-5; D might be TRBD1 (5 bases). The CDR3 is 13 residues long. Germline-derived CDR1 and CDR2 are SQVTM and ANQGSEA. Trimming took off 6 bases at V and 6 bases at J, with 15 bases between the two ends. In nucleotides, the CDR3 is TGCAGCGTCGGGGGGGGGTTTGGTCAGCCCCAGCATTTT. It specifies CSVGGGFGQPQHF.

The CDR3 nucleotides read TGTGCCAGCGGGAGGAGCGGACTAGCGGGAGAGACCCAGTACTTC. This gives the protein CASGRSGLAGETQYF. The rearrangement uses TRBV6-1 and TRBJ2-5, with 11 bases aligning to TRBD2. The CDR3 is 15 residues long. Germline V gene lookup returns CDR1 MNHNS and CDR2 SASEGT. V shed 8 bases, J shed 4 bases, and the junction held 9 bases outside the gene matches.

This chain joins TRBV6-1 and TRBJ1-2; 8 bases are shared with TRBD1. The CDR3 contains 12 residues. CDR1 and CDR2 (germline): MNHNS, SASEGT. The V gene end was trimmed by 9 bases and the J gene end by 8 bases; junction bases not matched to a gene: 8. The CDR3: CASSDRVKGYTF. Written as DNA, the CDR3 is TGTGCCAGTTCGGACAGGGTGAAAGGCTACACCTTC.

J is TRBJ1-2 and V is TRBV11-2, with D unresolved. The CDR3 loop spans 12 amino acids. Trimming pared 0 bases from V and 5 bases from J, leaving 4 bases between. Per germline, CDR1 SGHAT and CDR2 FQNNGV. CDR3 in amino acids: CASSLDAYGYTF. The CDR3 coding sequence is TGTGCCAGCAGCTTAGACGCTTATGGCTACACCTTC.

The rearrangement links TRBV20-1 to TRBJ1-5, with 9 positions matching TRBD1. J lost 6 bases, V lost 6 bases, and 6 bases had no gene match. There are 13 residues in the CDR3. Looked up from germline, CDR1 is DFQATT and CDR2 is SNEGSKA (reference sequence). CDR3 DNA: TGCAGTGCACAGGACAGGGGAGGTCAGCCCCAGCATTTT. Its translation: CSAQDRGGQPQHF.